The rows below give T cell receptor beta chains drawn from one sample of a study of Ad26.COV2.S vaccination and SARS-CoV-2 variants. The data were produced by immunoSEQ multiplex PCR, yet TCRdb's version contains in-frame clones alone and is incomplete. Here the sample spans about 460,000 clones, 70% to 90% being singletons. The source material was peripheral blood, sampled in a trial of Ad26.COV2.S vaccine versus placebo. All receptors come from a person between 18 and 59 years old who received the Ad26.COV2.S COVID-19 vaccine or a placebo. The CDR3 runs from the conserved cysteine through the conserved F or W. D genes are given only for firm matches. The size of a clone is reported for some rows only, either as once, few or many, or as a class for expanded clones.

clone_size	v_call	d_call	j_call	cdr3_nt	cdr3_aa
.	TRBV10-1	TRBD2	TRBJ2-3	TGCGCCAGCAGTGCGCGGGAGTTCCCAGATACGCAGTATTTT	CASSAREFPDTQYF
once	TRBV7-2	TRBD2	TRBJ2-2	TGTGCCAGCAGCTTTTACCCCCTGGCGGGGGTCACCGGGGAGCTGTTTTTT	CASSFYPLAGVTGELFF
.	TRBV19	.	TRBJ1-3	TGTGCCAGTACGGAGGCCGGAAACACCATATATTTT	CASTEAGNTIYF
once	TRBV10-3	TRBD1	TRBJ2-7	TGTGCCATCAAAACGACAGGGAACGAGCAGTACTTC	CAIKTTGNEQYF
.	TRBV6-4	.	TRBJ2-3	TGTGCCAGCAGTGACGGGACCGCTGGCAATACGCAGTATTTT	CASSDGTAGNTQYF
.	TRBV2	.	TRBJ2-2	TGTGCCAGCAGTGGGCCCGGGAACACCGGGGAGCTGTTTTTT	CASSGPGNTGELFF
few	TRBV28	TRBD2	TRBJ2-7	TGTGCCAGCAGTCGAACTAGCGGGTGGACCTACGAGCAGTACTTC	CASSRTSGWTYEQYF
.	TRBV6-6	.	TRBJ2-3	TGTGCCAGCAGTCGAAACCGAGGTTGGGGCACAGATACGCAGTATTTT	CASSRNRGWGTDTQYF
.	TRBV19	.	TRBJ2-5	TGTGCCAGTAGTATACAGGAATGGCCCGGGGTGACCCAGTACTTC	CASSIQEWPGVTQYF
once	TRBV19	.	TRBJ1-1	TGTGCCACTAAAGTCGGTCCCTTCCAGTACACTGAAGCTTTCTTT	CATKVGPFQYTEAFF
.	TRBV7-2	TRBD2	TRBJ2-5	TGTGCCAGCAGCCTTAGCGGGGGTCGGGAGACCCAGTACTTC	CASSLSGGRETQYF
.	TRBV14	TRBD1	TRBJ1-2	TGTGCCAGCAGCCAAGTCGCCCGGACAGGGGAAGGCTACACCTTC	CASSQVARTGEGYTF
.	TRBV27	.	TRBJ1-3	TGTGCCAGCAGCCCCGCCGGGGGGCTAAGAAACACCATATATTTT	CASSPAGGLRNTIYF
once	TRBV19	.	TRBJ1-6	TGTGCCAGTAGTCCTCCGGGCTCACCCCTCCACTTT	CASSPPGSPLHF
.	TRBV3-1/TRBV3-2	.	TRBJ2-5	TGTGCCAGCAGCCCCCGATGGGGAGAGACCCAGTACTTC	CASSPRWGETQYF
few	TRBV6-5	.	TRBJ1-1	TGTGCCAGCAGAAAGGAGGGGGGGGTGAACACTGAAGCTTTCTTT	CASRKEGGVNTEAFF
.	TRBV7-2	.	TRBJ1-2	TGTGCCAGCAGCGAGAACAACATCGGATATGGCTACACCTTC	CASSENNIGYGYTF
.	TRBV19	.	TRBJ2-1	TGTGCCAGTGGGGGCAATGAGCAGTTCTTC	CASGGNEQFF
.	TRBV27	TRBD1	TRBJ1-2	TGTGCCAGCAGTGACCGGGACAGAGGTTATGGCTACACCTTC	CASSDRDRGYGYTF
few	TRBV4-1	.	TRBJ1-3	TGCGCCAGCAGCCAAGGGCTCGTGGGAAACACCATATATTTT	CASSQGLVGNTIYF
.	TRBV6-6	.	TRBJ1-5	TGTGCCAGTGGGACCGGAAATCAGCCCCAGCATTTT	CASGTGNQPQHF
.	TRBV6-2/TRBV6-3	.	TRBJ2-6	TGTGCCAGCAGTTACAATCGTGACAGGTCCTCTGGGGCCAACGTCCTGACTTTC	CASSYNRDRSSGANVLTF
.	TRBV7-2	.	TRBJ2-7	TGTGCCAGCAGCTTAGCTGGGAACTACGAGCAGTACTTC	CASSLAGNYEQYF
.	TRBV7-8	TRBD1	TRBJ2-5	TGTGCCAGCAGGACGGGGACAGCCAGCGTGGGGACCCAGTACTTC	CASRTGTASVGTQYF